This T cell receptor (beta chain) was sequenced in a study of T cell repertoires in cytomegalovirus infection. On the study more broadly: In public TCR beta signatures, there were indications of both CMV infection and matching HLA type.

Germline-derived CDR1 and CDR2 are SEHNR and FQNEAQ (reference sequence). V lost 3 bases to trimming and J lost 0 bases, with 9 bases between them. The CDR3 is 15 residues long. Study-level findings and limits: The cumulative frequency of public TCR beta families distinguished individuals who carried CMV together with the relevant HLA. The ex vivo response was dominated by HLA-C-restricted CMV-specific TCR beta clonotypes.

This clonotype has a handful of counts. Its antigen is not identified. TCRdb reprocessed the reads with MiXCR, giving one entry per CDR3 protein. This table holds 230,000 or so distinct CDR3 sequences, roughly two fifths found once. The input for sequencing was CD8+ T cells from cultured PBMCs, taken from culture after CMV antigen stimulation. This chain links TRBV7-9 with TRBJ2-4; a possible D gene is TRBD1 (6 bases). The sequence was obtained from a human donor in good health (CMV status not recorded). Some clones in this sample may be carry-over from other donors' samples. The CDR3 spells CASSLNREAKNIQYF. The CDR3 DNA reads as TGTGCCAGCAGCTTGAACAGGGAAGCCAAAAACATTCAGTACTTC. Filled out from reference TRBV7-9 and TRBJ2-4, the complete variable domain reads DTGVSQNPRHKITKRGQNVTFRCDPISEHNRLYWYRQTLGQGPEFLTYFQNEAQLEKSRLLSDRFSAERPKGSFSTLEIQRTEQGDSAMYLCASSLNREAKNIQYFGAGTRLSVL.